These 8 T cell receptor beta chains came from one sample sequenced in a study of blood T cell repertoires in COVID-19. The data were produced by immunoSEQ multiplex PCR, yet TCRdb's version contains in-frame clones alone and is incomplete. The sample consists of approximately 90,000 clones, 85% of them appearing once. Sequencing was performed on peripheral blood. These receptors originate from a man aged 55 to 70 with acute or convalescent COVID-19.

The chain carries TRBV6-5 and TRBJ1-1; D possibly corresponds to TRBD1 (6 bases). The CDR3 is 15 amino acids. Trimming left V 4 bases short and J 5 bases short, with 17 bases between. The germline CDR1 and CDR2 sequences are MNHEY and SVGAGI. The CDR3 bases are TGTGCCAGCAGTTTCGTTGTGGGGGCGAGGACTGAAGCTTTCTTT. Translating it yields CASSFVVGARTEAFF.

V is TRBV25-1 and J is TRBJ1-2; TRBD1 matches 7 bases. V shed 6 bases, J shed 3 bases, and the junction held 10 bases outside the gene matches. The CDR3 spans 15 residues. Germline V gene sequence: CDR1 MGHDK, CDR2 SYGVNS. The CDR3 DNA follows: TGTGCCAGCAGCTCCGACAGGGCTGAGGACTATGGCTACACCTTC. Protein sequence: CASSSDRAEDYGYTF.

V is TRBV7-2 and J is TRBJ2-3, with D uncertain. V was shortened by 2 bases and J by 4 bases, with 4 bases between the two germline ends. This CDR3 comprises 12 residues. CDR1 is SGHTA and CDR2 is FQGNSA in the germline V gene. The CDR3 region is CASSLFSDTQYF. As DNA, the CDR3 is TGTGCCAGCAGCTTATTCTCAGATACGCAGTATTTT.

The table lists this clone with a count of one. V is TRBV5-1 and J is TRBJ2-3; 9 nucleotides match TRBD1. This CDR3 has 16 amino acids. The trim removed 6 bases at V and 2 bases at J, leaving 10 bases unmatched. Germline values: CDR1 SGHRS, CDR2 YFSETQ. The CDR3 bases are TGCGCCAGCAACCGGGACAGGGAAGGGTTCACAGATACGCAGTATTTT. It encodes CASNRDREGFTDTQYF.

The J gene is TRBJ2-2, the V gene TRBV5-1, with D perhaps TRBD2 (6 bases). Germline lookup yields CDR1 SGHRS and CDR2 YFSETQ. The CDR3 runs 15 residues. V was trimmed by 4 bases and J by 7 bases, leaving 17 bases between them. The CDR3 DNA reads TGCGCCAGCAGCAGGGACTTCTCCTCTGGCGGGGAGCTGTTTTTT. It yields the protein CASSRDFSSGGELFF. The full variable domain, rest sourced from reference TRBV5-1 and TRBJ2-2, is KAGVTQTPRYLIKTRGQQVTLSCSPISGHRSVSWYQQTPGQGLQFLFEYFSETQRNKGNFPGRFSGRQFSNSRSEMNVSTLELGDSALYLCASSRDFSSGGELFFGEGSRLTVL.

V is TRBV4-3 and J is TRBJ2-5, with TRBD2 identical over 13 bases. Germline lookup yields CDR1 LGHNA and CDR2 YSLEER. With V trimmed by 4 bases and J by 3 bases, 5 bases remained unmatched. CDR3 size: 16 residues. The CDR3 spells CASSLRLAGGEETQYF. The CDR3 region has the DNA TGCGCCAGCAGCCTTCGACTAGCGGGGGGTGAAGAGACCCAGTACTTC.

The genes are TRBV5-4 and TRBJ2-5, with D maybe TRBD1 (8 bases). The CDR3 covers 14 residues. With 3 bases removed from V and 5 bases from J, the gap between germline ends came to 14 bases. The germline V gene has CDR1 SGHNT and CDR2 YYREEE (reference sequence). For the CDR3, the DNA is TGTGCCAGCAGCTCAAACAGGGGGGGTGAGACCCAGTACTTC. This encodes CASSSNRGGETQYF.

CDR3 bases: TGCGCCAGCAGCTTGCTCCAGCGGGGCGACGAGCAGTACTTC. Its translation: CASSLLQRGDEQYF. The V gene is TRBV5-1, the J gene TRBJ2-7, with 7 bases that match TRBD2. The CDR3 runs 14 residues. CDR1 is SGHRS, CDR2 YFSETQ, per germline. With V trimmed by 1 base and J by 5 bases, 6 bases remained unmatched.